Ten or more counts support the clone carrying this TCR beta chain. The antigen is not known. This sample's RNA came from whole unsorted tissue. The data belong to a study of tumor and adjacent non-tumor tissue in lung cancer. Study-wide results and limits: Tumor repertoires had a smaller top 100 clone share than normal lung.

Three rounds of nested PCR, following a modified ARM-PCR protocol, produced the TCRbeta library. TCRdb ran MiXCR on the multiplex PCR reads and lists one entry per CDR3 protein. Of 200,000 to 250,000 distinct CDR3 sequences in the sample, less than 80% were seen once. The CDR3 has 13 residues. Trimming took 5 bases from V and 0 from J, leaving 6 bases between them. The germline V gene has CDR1 MNHNY and CDR2 SVGAGI (reference sequence). Sequenced material: lung tumor tissue. This chain uses TRBV6-6 with TRBJ2-3, with D unresolved. This receptor was identified in a man between 60 and 75 years old with non-small cell lung cancer. DNA for the CDR3: TGTGCCAGCAGTCATCCTAGCACAGATACGCAGTATTTT. The encoded protein is CASSHPSTDTQYF.